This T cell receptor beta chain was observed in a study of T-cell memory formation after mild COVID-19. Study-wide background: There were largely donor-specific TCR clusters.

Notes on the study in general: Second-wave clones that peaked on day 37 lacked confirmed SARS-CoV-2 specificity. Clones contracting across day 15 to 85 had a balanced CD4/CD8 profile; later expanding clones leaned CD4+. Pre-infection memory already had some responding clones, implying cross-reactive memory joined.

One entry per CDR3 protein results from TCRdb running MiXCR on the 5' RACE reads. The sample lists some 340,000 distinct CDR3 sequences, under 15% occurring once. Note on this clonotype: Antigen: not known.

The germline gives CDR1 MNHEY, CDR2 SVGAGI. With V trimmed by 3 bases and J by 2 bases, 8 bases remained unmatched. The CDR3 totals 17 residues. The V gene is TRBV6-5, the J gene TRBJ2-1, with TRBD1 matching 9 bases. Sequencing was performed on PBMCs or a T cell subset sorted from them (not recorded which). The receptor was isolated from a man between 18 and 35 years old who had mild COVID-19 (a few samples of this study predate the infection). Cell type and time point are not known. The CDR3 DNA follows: TGTGCCAGCAGTTATGACTCCGGGACAGGGACCTACAATGAGCAGTTCTTC. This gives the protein CASSYDSGTGTYNEQFF.